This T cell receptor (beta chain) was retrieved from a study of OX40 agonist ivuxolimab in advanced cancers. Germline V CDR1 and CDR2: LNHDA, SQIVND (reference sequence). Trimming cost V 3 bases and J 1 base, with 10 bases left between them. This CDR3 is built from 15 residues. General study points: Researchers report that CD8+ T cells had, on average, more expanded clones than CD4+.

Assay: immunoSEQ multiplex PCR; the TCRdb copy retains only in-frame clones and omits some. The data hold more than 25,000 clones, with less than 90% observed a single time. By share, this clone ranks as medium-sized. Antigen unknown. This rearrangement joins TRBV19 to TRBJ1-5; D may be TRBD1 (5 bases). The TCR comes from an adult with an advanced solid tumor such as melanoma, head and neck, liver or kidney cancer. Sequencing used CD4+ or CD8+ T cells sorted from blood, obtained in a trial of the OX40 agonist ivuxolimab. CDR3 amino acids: CASSIQDRSNQPQHF. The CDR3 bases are TGTGCCAGTAGTATCCAAGACAGAAGCAATCAGCCCCAGCATTTT.